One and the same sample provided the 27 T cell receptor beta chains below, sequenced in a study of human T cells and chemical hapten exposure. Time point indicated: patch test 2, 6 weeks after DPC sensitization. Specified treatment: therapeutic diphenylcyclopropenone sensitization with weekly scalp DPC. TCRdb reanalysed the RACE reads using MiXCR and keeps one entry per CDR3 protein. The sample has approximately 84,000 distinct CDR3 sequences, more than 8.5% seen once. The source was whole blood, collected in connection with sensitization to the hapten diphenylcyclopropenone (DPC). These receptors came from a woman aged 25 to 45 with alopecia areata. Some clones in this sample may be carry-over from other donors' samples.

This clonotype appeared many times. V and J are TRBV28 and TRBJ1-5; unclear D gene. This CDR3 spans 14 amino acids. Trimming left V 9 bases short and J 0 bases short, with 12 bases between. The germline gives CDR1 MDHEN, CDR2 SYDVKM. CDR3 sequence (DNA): TGTGCCAGTGCCATGGGGTATAGCAATCAGCCCCAGCATTTT. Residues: CASAMGYSNQPQHF.

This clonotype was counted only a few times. The CDR3 is CASSSVGEQFF. CDR3 in DNA: TGTGCCAGCAGTTCAGTGGGTGAGCAGTTCTTC. The chain recombines TRBV6-5 with TRBJ2-1, with unresolved D. CDR3 length: 11 amino acids. Trimming left V 4 bases short and J 9 bases short, with 7 bases between. Germline V lookup: CDR1 MNHEY, CDR2 SVGAGI.

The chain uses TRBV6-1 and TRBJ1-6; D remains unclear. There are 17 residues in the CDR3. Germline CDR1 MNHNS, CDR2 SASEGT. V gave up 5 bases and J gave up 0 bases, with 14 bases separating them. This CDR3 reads CASSPRTSSSYNSPLHF. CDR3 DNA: TGTGCCAGCAGTCCGCGGACGTCCAGCTCCTATAATTCACCCCTCCACTTT.

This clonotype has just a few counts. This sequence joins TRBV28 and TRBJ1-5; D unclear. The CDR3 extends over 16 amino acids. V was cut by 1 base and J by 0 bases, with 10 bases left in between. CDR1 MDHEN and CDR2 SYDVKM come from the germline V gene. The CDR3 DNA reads TGTGCCAGCAGTTTATACAGTTGGTATAGCAATCAGCCCCAGCATTTT. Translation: CASSLYSWYSNQPQHF.

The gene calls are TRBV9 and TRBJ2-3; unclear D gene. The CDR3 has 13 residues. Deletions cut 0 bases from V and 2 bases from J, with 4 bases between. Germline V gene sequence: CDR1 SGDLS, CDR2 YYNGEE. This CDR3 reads CASSVAYTDTQYF. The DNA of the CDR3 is TGTGCCAGCAGCGTAGCTTACACAGATACGCAGTATTTT.

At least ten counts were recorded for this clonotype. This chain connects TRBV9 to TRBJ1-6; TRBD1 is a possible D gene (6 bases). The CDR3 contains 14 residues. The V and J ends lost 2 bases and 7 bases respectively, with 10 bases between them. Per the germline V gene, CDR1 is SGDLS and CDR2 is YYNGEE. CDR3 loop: CASSVLQGNSPLHF. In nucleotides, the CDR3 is TGTGCCAGCAGCGTCCTCCAGGGGAATTCACCCCTCCACTTT.

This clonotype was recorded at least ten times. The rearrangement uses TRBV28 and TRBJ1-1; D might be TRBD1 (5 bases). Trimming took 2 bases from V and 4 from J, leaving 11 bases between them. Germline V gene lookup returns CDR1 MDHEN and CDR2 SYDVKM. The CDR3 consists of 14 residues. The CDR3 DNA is TGTGCCAGCAGTTTAGACCCAGGGATCACTGAAGCTTTCTTT. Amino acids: CASSLDPGITEAFF.

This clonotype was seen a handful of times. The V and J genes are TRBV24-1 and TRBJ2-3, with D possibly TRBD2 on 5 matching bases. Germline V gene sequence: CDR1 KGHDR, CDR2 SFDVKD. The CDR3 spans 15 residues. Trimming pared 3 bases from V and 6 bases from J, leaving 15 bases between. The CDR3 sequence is CATSDPRAKHDTQYF. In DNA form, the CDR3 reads TGTGCCACCAGTGATCCGCGGGCCAAGCACGATACGCAGTATTTT.

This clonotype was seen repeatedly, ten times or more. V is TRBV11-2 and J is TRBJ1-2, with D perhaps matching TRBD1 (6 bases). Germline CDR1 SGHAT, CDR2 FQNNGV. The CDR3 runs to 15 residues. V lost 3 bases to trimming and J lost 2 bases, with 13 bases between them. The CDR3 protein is CASSFNSGANYGYTF. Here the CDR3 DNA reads TGTGCCAGCAGCTTTAACTCAGGGGCCAACTATGGCTACACCTTC.

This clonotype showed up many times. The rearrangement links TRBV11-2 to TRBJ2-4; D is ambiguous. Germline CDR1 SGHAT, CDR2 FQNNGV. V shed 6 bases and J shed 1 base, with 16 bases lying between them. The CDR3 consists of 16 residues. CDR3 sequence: CASRSSFGWAKNIQYF. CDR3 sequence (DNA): TGTGCCAGCAGATCGTCCTTCGGATGGGCCAAAAACATTCAGTACTTC.

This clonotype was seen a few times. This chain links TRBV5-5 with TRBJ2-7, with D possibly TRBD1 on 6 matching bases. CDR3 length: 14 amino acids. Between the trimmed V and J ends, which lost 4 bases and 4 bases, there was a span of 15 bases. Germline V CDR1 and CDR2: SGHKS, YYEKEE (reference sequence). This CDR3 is CASSRGQTPYEQYF. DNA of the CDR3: TGTGCCAGCAGCCGCGGACAGACCCCTTACGAGCAGTACTTC.

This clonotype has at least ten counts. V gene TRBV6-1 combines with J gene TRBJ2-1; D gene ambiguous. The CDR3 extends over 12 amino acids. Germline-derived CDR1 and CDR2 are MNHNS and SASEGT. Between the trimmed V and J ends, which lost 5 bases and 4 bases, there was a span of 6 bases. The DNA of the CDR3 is TGTGCCAGCAGTTTACAGTACAATGAGCAGTTCTTC. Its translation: CASSLQYNEQFF.

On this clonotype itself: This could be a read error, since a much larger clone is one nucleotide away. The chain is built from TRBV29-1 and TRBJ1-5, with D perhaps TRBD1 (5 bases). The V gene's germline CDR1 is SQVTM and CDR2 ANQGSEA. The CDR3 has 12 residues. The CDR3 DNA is TGCAGCGTTTCGGGACCCCATGGGCCCCAGCAATTT. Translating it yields CSVSGPHGPQQF.

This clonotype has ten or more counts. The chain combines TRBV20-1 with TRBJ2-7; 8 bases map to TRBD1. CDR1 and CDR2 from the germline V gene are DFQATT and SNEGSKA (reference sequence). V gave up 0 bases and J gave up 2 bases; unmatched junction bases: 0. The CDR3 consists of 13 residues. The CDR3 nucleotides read TGCAGTGCTAGAGACAGGGGGCCCTACGAGCAGTACTTC. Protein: CSARDRGPYEQYF.

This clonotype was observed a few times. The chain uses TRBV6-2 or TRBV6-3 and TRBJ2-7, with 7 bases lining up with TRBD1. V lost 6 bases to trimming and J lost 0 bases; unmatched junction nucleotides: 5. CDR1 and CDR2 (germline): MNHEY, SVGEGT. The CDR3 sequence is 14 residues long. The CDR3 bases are TGTGCCAGCAGGGGGACAGCCCTCTCCTACGAGCAGTACTTC. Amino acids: CASRGTALSYEQYF.

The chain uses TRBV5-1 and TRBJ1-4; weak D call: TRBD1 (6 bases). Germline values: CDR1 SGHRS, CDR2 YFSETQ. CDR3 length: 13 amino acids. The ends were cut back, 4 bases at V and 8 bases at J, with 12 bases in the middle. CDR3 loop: CASSTQGGEKLFF. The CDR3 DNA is TGCGCCAGCAGCACACAGGGCGGAGAAAAACTGTTTTTT.

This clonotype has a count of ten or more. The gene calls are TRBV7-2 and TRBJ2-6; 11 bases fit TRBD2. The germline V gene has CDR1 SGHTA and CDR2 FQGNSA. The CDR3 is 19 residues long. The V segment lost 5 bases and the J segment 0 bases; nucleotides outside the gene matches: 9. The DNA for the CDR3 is TGTGCCAGCAGCCCCCGGTCTAGCGGGAGGATCTCTGGGGCCAACGTCCTGACTTTC. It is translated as CASSPRSSGRISGANVLTF.

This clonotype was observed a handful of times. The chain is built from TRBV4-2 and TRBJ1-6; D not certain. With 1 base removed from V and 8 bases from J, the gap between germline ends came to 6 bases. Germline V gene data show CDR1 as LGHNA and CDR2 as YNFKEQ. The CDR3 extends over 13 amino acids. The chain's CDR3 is CASSQGTDSPLHF. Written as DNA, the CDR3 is TGTGCCAGCAGCCAAGGGACCGATTCACCCCTCCACTTT.

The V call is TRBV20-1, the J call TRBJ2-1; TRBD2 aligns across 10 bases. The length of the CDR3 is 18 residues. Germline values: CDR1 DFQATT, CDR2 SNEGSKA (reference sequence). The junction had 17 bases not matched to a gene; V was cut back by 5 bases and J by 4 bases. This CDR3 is CSAGTGTSDLSRYNEQFF. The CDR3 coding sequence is TGCAGTGCTGGTACCGGGACTAGCGACCTTTCACGTTACAATGAGCAGTTCTTC.

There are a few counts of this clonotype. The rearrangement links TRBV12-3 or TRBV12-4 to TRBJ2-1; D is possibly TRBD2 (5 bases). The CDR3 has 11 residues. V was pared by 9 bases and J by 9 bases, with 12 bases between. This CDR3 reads CASTPSIEQFF. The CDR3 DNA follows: TGTGCCAGTACCCCTAGCATTGAGCAGTTCTTC.

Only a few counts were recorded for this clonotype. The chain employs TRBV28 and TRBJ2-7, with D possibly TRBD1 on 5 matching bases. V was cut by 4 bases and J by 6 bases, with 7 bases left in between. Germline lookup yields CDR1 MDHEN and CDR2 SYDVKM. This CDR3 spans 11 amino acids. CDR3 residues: CASSYQGEQYF. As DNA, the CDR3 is TGTGCCAGCAGTTACCAGGGCGAGCAGTACTTC. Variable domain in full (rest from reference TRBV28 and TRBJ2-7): DVKVTQSSRYLVKRTGEKVFLECVQDMDHENMFWYRQDPGLGLRLIYFSYDVKMKEKGDIPEGYSVSREKKERFSLILESASTNQTSMYLCASSYQGEQYFGPGTRLTVT.

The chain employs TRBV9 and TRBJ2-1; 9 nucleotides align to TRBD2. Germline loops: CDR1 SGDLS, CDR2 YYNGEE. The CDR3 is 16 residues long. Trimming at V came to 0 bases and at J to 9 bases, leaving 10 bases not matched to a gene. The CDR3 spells CASSVGASGIGSEQFF. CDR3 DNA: TGTGCCAGCAGCGTAGGGGCTAGCGGGATAGGTAGTGAGCAGTTCTTC.

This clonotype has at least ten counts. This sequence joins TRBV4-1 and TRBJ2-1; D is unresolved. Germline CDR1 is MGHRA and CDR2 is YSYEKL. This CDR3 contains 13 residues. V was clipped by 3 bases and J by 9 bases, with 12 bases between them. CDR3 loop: CASSQTWGIEQFF. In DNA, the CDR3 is TGCGCCAGCAGCCAGACCTGGGGAATTGAGCAGTTCTTC.

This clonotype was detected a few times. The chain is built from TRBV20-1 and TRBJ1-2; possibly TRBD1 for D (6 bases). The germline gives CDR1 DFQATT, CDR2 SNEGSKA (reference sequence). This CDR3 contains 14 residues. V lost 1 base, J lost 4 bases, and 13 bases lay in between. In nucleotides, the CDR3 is TGCAGTGCTAGAGTTTCCGGGACAACCTATGGCTACACCTTC. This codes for CSARVSGTTYGYTF.

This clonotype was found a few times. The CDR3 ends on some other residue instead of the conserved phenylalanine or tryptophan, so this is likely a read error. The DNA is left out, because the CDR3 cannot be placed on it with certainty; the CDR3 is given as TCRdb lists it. CDR3 loop: CASRSGTDLIL. The chain joins TRBV7-7 to TRBJ2-5; the table assigns TRBD2, which was not confirmed against the DNA. The V gene's germline CDR1 is SSHAT and CDR2 FNYEAQ (reference sequence). The CDR3 totals 11 residues, both ends included.

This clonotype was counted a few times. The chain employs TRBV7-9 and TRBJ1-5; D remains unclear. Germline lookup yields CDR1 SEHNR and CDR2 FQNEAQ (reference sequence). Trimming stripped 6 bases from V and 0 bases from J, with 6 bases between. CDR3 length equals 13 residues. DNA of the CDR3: TGTGCCAGCAGTGGTCTTAGCAATCAGCCCCAGCATTTT. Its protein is CASSGLSNQPQHF.

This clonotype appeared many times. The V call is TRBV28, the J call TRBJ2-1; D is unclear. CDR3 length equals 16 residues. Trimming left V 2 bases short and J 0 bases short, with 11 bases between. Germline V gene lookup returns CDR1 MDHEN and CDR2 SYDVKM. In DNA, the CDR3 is TGTGCCAGCAGTTTACCCGTCCCTGGCTCCTACAATGAGCAGTTCTTC. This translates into CASSLPVPGSYNEQFF. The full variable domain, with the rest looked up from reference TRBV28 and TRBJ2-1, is DVKVTQSSRYLVKRTGEKVFLECVQDMDHENMFWYRQDPGLGLRLIYFSYDVKMKEKGDIPEGYSVSREKKERFSLILESASTNQTSMYLCASSLPVPGSYNEQFFGPGTRLTVL.